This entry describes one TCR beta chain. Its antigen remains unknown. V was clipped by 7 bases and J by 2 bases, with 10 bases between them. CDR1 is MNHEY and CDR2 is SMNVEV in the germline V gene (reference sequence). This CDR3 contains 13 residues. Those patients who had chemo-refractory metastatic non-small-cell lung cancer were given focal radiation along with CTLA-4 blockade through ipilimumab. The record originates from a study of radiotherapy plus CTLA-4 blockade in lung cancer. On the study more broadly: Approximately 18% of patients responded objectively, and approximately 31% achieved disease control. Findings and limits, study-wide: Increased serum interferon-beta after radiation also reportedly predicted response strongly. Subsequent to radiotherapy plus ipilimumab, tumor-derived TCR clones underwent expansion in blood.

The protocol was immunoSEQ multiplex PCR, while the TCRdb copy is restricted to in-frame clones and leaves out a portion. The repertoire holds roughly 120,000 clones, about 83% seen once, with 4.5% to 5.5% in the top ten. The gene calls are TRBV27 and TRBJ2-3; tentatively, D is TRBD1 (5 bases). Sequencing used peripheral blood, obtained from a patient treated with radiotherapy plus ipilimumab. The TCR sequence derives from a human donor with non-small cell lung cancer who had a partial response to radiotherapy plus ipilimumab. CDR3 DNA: TGTGCCAGCAAGCAGGGTTCCACAGATACGCAGTATTTT. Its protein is CASKQGSTDTQYF.